This T cell receptor beta chain was identified during a study of CD8 T cells in ankylosing spondylitis. Study outcomes and limitations: The study looked at matched synovial fluid samples from ankylosing spondylitis patients. Disease-linked clones were reported to be significantly enriched there. CD8+ by phenotype, disease-linked clones were relatively rare in peripheral blood. A TCR beta motif of about 8 highly homologous variants seemed to mark ankylosing spondylitis blood.

There are a few counts of this clonotype. Its target is not known. With V trimmed by 3 bases and J by 7 bases, 10 bases remained unmatched. Germline V CDR1 and CDR2: MNHEY, SMNVEV (reference sequence). The CDR3 is 15 amino acids. Scientists made TCR beta libraries using quantitative 5'-RACE with molecular barcodes. TCRdb re-analysed the 5' RACE reads in MiXCR, keeping a single row per CDR3 protein. This repertoire shows 100,000 or so distinct CDR3 sequences, roughly 10% found once; its top ten account for more than 30%. The J gene is TRBJ1-1, the V gene TRBV27; 8 positions match TRBD1. This receptor was taken from a male donor with ankylosing spondylitis. The specimen was blood, either unsorted or a sorted T cell fraction (not recorded which). CDR3 amino acids: CASSLGTGAYYEAFF. Here the CDR3 DNA reads TGTGCCAGCAGTTTGGGGACAGGAGCTTATTATGAAGCTTTCTTT.